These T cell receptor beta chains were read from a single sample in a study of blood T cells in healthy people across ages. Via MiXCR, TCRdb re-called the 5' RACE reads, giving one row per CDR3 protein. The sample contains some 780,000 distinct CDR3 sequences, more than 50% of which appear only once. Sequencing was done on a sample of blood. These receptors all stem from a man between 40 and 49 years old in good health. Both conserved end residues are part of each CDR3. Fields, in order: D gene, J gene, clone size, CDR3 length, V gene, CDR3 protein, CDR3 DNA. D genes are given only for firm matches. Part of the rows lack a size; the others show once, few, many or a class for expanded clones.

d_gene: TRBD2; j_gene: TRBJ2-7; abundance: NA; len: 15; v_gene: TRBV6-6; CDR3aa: CASRPSGGKYNEQYF; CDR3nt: TGTGCCAGCAGACCCAGCGGGGGGAAATACAATGAGCAGTACTTC
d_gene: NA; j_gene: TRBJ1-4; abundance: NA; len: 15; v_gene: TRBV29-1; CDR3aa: CSVKNPGKGYEKLFF; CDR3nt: TGCAGCGTCAAGAATCCAGGGAAAGGGTATGAAAAACTGTTTTTT
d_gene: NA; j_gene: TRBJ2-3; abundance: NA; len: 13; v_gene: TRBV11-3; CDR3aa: CASSVNPGDTQYF; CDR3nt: TGTGCCAGCAGCGTCAACCCGGGTGATACGCAGTATTTT
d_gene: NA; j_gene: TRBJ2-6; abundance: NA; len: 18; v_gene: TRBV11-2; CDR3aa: CASSPLGNRDSGANVLTF; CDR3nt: TGTGCCAGCAGCCCCTTGGGGAACAGGGACTCTGGGGCCAACGTCCTGACTTTC
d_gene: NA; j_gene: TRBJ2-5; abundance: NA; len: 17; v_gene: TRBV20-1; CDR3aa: CSARVGAPWGLQETQYF; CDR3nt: TGCAGTGCTAGAGTGGGTGCCCCGTGGGGGTTACAAGAGACCCAGTACTTC
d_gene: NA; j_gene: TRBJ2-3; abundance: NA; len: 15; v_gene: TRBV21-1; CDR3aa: CASSKAGGITDTQYF; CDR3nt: TGTGCCAGCAGCAAAGCGGGAGGGATCACAGATACGCAGTATTTT
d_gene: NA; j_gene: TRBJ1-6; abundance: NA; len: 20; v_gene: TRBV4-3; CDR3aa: CASSQGAATVTESWNSPLHF; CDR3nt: TGCGCCAGCAGCCAGGGAGCGGCTACGGTTACAGAAAGTTGGAATTCACCCCTCCACTTT
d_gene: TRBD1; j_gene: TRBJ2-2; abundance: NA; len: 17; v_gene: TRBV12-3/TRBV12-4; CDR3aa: CASSLVIIGTGGSELFF; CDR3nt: TGTGCCAGCAGTTTAGTCATTATCGGGACAGGGGGCTCGGAGCTGTTTTTT
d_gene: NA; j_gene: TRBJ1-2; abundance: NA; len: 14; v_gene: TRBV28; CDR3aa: CASSLFREAYGYTF; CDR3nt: TGTGCCAGCAGTTTATTCCGGGAGGCCTATGGCTACACCTTC
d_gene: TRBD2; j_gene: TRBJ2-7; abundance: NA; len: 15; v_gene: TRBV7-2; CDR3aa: CASSGRLADAYEQYF; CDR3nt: TGTGCCAGCAGCGGACGACTAGCGGATGCCTACGAGCAGTACTTC
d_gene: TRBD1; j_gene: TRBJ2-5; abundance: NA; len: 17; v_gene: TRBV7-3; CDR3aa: CASSQKGTGAIQETQYF; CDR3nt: TGTGCCAGCAGCCAAAAAGGGACAGGGGCCATCCAAGAGACCCAGTACTTC
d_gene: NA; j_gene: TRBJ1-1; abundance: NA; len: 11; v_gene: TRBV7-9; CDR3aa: CASSFLPEAFF; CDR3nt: TGTGCCAGCAGCTTTCTCCCTGAAGCTTTCTTT
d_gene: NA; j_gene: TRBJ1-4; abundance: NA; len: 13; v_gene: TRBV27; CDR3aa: CASSGLRGEKLFF; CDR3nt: TGTGCCAGCAGCGGGCTAAGGGGTGAAAAACTGTTTTTT
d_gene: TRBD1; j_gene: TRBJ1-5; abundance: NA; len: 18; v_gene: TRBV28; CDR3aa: CASNEPPGQGYSNQPQHF; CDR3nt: TGTGCCAGCAACGAGCCTCCGGGACAGGGATATAGCAATCAGCCCCAGCATTTT
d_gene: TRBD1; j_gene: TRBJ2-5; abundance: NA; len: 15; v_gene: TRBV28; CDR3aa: CASSLEGRGYGTQYF; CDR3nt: TGTGCCAGCAGTTTAGAGGGCAGGGGGTATGGGACCCAGTACTTC
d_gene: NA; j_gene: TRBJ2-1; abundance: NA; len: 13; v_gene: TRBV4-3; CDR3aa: CASSLDSFRKQFF; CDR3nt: TGCGCCAGCAGCCTGGACTCCTTCAGGAAGCAGTTCTTC
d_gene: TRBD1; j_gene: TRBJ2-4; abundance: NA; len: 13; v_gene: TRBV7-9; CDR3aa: CASSFPGGNIQYF; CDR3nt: TGTGCCAGCAGCTTTCCAGGGGGAAACATTCAGTACTTC
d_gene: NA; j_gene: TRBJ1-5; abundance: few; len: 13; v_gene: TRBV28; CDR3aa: CASSMGRYQPQHF; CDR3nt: TGTGCCAGCAGTATGGGGAGGTATCAGCCCCAGCATTTT
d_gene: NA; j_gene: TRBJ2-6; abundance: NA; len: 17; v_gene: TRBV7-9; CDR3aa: CASSLAGVSSGANVLTF; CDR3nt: TGTGCCAGCAGCTTGGCAGGAGTCAGCTCTGGGGCCAACGTCCTGACTTTC
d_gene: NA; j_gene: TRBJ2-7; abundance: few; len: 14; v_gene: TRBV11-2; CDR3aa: CASSLMAATGEQYF; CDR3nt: TGTGCCAGCAGCTTAATGGCAGCGACAGGCGAGCAGTACTTC
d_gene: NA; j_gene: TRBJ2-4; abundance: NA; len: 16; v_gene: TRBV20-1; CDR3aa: CSAGAAPQGGKNIQYF; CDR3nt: TGCAGTGCAGGCGCTGCTCCCCAGGGAGGCAAAAACATTCAGTACTTC
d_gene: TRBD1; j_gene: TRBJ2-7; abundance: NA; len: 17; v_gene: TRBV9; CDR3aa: CASSVAIGQGALGEQYF; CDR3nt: TGTGCCAGCAGCGTAGCTATAGGACAGGGGGCCCTCGGAGAGCAGTACTTC
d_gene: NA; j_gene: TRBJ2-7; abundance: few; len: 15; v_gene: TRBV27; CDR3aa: CASGPPPVHSYEQYF; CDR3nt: TGTGCCAGCGGTCCCCCGCCTGTTCACTCCTACGAGCAGTACTTC
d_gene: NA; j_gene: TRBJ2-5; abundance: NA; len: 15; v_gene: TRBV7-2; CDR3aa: CASSLVGQDQETQYF; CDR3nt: TGTGCCAGCAGCTTAGTGGGACAAGACCAAGAGACCCAGTACTTC
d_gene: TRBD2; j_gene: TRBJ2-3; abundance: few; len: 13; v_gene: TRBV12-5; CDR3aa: CASGSSGIDTQYF; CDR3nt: TGTGCTAGTGGTTCTAGCGGGATAGATACGCAGTATTTT
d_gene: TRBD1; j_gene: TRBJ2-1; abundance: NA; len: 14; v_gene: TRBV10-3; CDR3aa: CAISGDRDTNEQFF; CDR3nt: TGTGCCATCAGTGGGGACAGGGACACCAATGAGCAGTTCTTC
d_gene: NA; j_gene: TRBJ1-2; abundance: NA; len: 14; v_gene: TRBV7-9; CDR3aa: CASSLTDSLYGYTF; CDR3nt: TGTGCCAGCAGCCTAACGGACAGCCTTTATGGCTACACCTTC
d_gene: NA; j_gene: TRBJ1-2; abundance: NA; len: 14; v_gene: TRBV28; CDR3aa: CASGYAGNFYGYTF; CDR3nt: TGTGCCAGCGGCTACGCGGGGAATTTCTATGGCTACACCTTC
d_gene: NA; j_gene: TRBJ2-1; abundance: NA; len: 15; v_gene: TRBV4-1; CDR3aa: CASSQDSSGQGVKFF; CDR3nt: TGCGCCAGCAGCCAAGATTCTTCAGGTCAGGGAGTCAAGTTCTTC
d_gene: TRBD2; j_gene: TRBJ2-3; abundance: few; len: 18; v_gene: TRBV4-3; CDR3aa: CASSQEPSGSGRSDTQYF; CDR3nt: TGCGCCAGCAGCCAAGAGCCTAGCGGGAGCGGGCGGTCAGATACGCAGTATTTT
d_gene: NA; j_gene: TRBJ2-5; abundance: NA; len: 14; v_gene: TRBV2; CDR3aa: CASPRGLDGETQYF; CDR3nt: TGTGCCAGCCCCCGCGGACTCGACGGGGAGACCCAGTACTTC